This T cell receptor (beta chain) is from a study of T cell repertoires in cytomegalovirus infection. Overall study: Public signatures in TCR beta pointed to CMV infection and matching HLA type.

Each CDR3 protein is one row after TCRdb ran MiXCR on the reads. This sample has about 330,000 distinct CDR3 sequences; 8% to 9.5% occur once, and the top ten carry approximately 4.5%. This clonotype was counted many times. The antigen remains undetermined. Study conclusions and caveats: Dominating the ex vivo response were HLA-C-restricted CMV-specific TCR beta clonotypes. Cumulated frequencies of public TCR beta families served to identify carriers of CMV plus the relevant HLA.

Sequencing used PBMCs. The source is a human donor in good health (CMV status not recorded). Some clones in this sample may be carry-over from other donors' samples.

This CDR3 reads CASSLTGTGYHEQFF. As DNA, the CDR3 is TGTGCCAGCAGTCTAACCGGGACAGGGTATCATGAGCAGTTCTTC. V gene TRBV6-2 or TRBV6-3 combines with J gene TRBJ2-1, with 9 bases aligning to TRBD1. Trimming removed 5 bases from V and 8 bases from J; junction bases left unmatched: 10. The CDR3 loop spans 15 amino acids. The V gene's germline CDR1 is MNHEY and CDR2 SVGEGT.